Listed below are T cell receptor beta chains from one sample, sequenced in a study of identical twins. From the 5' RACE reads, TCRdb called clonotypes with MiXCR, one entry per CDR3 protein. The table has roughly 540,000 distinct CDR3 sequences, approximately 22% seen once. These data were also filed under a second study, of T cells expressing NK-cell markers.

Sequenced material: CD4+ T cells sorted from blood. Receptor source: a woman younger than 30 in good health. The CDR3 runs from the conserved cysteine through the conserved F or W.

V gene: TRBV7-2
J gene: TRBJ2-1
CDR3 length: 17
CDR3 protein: CASSLGSGRASGNEQFF

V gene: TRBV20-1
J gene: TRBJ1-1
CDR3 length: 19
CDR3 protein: CSARDSAAPPISVDTEAFF

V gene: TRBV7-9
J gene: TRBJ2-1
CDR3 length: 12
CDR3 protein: CASSPSSWKQFF

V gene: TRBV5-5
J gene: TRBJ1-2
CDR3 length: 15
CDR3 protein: CASSLEIRGARGYTF

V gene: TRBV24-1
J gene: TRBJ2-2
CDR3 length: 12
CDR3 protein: CATSDRGWELFF

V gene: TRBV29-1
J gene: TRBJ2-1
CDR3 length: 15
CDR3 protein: CSARGGGGSYNEQFF

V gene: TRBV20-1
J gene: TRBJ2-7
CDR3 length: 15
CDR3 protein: CSAGVARSLPDEQYF

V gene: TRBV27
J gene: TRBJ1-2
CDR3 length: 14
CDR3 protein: CASSPTVANYGYTF

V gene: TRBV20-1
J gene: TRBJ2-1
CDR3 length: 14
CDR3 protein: CSARPSGRGNEQFF

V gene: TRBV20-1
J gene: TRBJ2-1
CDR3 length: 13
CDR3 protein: CSARTLADNEQFF

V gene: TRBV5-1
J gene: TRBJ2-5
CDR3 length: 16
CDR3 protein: CASSLGPGGIQETQYF

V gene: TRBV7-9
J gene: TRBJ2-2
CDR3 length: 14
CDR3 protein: CASSRRSDTGELFF

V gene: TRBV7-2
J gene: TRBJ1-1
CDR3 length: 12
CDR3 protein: CASSMPRQEAFF

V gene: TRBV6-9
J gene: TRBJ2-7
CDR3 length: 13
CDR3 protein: CAPPRGSSYEQYF

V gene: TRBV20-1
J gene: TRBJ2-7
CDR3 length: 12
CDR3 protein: CSASSEPYEQYF

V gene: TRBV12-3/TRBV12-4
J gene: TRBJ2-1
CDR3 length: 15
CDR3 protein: CASRRNRAVYNEQFF

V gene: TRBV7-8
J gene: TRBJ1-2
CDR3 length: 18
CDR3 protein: CASSSLGARDSGYYGYTF

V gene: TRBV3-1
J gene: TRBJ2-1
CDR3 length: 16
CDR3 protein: CASSHPRGLAVNEQFF

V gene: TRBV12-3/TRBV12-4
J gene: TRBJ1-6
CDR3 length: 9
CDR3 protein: CDGGSPLHF

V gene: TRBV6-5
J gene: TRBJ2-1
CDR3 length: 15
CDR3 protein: CASSFIEGGSNEQFF

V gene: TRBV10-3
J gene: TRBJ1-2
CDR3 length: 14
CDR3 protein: CAISEFRDSAGYTF

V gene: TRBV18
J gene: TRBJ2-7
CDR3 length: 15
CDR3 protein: CASSPPSGYNYEQYF

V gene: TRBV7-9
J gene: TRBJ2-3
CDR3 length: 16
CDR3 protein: CASSREPGHYTDTQYF

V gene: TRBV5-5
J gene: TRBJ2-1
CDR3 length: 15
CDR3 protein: CASSFDRLGSNEQFF

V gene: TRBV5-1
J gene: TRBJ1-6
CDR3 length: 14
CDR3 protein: CASSYRPGQGNLHF

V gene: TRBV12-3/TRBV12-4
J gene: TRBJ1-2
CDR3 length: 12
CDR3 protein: CASSPDRVGYTF

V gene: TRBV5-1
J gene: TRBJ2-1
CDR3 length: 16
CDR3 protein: CASSLRSGGTYNEQFF

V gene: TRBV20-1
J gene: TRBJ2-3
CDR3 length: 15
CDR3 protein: CSAGLAGGYTDTQYF

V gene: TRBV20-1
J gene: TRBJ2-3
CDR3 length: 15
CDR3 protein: CSARVPAGEPDTQYF

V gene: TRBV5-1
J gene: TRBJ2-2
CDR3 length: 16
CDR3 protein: CASSLVPQGLTGELFF

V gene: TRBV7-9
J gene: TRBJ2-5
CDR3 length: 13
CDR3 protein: CASSSYRAETQYF

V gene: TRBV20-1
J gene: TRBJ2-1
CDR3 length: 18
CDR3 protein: CSASGAAGLAGAMNEQFF

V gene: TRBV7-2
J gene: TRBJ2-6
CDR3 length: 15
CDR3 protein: CASSLGLWGANVLTF

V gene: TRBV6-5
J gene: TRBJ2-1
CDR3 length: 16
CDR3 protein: CASSFRTSGRLNEQFF

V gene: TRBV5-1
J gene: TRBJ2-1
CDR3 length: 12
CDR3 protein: CASSLDGNEQFF

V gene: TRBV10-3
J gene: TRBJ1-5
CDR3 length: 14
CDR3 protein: CASCRQGGNQPQHF

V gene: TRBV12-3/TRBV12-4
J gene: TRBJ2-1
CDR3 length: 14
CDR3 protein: CASGRKLYRNEQFF

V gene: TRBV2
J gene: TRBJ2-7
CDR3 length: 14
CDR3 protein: CASRRGTGGSEQYF

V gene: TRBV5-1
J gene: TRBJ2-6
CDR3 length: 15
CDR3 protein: CASSQTVSGANVLTF

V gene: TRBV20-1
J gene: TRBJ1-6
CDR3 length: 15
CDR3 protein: CSAIGRGQGNSPLHF

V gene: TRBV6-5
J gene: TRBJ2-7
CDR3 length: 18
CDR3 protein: CASSYSYITGSGLYEQYF

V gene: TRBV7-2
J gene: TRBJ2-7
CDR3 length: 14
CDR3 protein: CASSFGESGDEQYF

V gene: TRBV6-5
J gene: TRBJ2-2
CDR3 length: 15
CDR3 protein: CASSSPTGDTGELFF

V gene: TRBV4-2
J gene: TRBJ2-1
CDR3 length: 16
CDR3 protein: CASTPQSTGTYNEQFF

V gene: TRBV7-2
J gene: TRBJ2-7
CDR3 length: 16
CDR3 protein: CASSFPLAGTTYEQYF

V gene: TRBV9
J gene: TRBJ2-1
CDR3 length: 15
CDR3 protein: CASSVVAGVYNEQFF

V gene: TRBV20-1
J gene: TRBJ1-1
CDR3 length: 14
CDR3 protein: CSARPVDPNTEAFF

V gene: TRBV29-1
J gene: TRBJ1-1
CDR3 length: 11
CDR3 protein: CSVVRHTEAFF

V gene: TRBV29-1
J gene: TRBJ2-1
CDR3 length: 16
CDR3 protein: CSVESGTSGLYNEQFF

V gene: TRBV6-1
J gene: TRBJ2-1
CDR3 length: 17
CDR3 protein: CASSEYGRTSGYNEQFF

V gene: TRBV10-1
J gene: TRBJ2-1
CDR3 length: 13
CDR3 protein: CASSESSWNEQFF

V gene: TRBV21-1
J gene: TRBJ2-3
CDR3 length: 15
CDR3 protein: CASSQGPGISDTQYF

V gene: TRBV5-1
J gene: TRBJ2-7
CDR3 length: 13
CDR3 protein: CASSAGTYYEQYF